Each of the 22 T cell receptor beta chains below was sequenced from the same sample in a study of long-term antiretroviral therapy in people with HIV. Version v3.0 of the immunoSEQ assay ran at survey level. The data were produced by immunoSEQ multiplex PCR, yet TCRdb's version contains in-frame clones alone and is incomplete. The repertoire holds under 35,000 clones, with approximately 90% as singletons. Sample: unsorted PBMCs, taken 1.1 years after starting antiretroviral therapy. The receptors originated from a man aged 18 to 35 with HIV.

This clone was recorded once. The CDR3 DNA reads as TGTGCCAGCAACCTAGCTAGCGGCCTCTACAATGAGCAGTTCTTC. It codes for CASNLASGLYNEQFF. The genes are TRBV28 and TRBJ2-1, with 7 bases aligning to TRBD2. The CDR3 has 15 residues. V lost 7 bases to trimming and J lost 3 bases; unmatched junction nucleotides: 9. CDR1 and CDR2 (germline): MDHEN, SYDVKM. The variable domain in full, completed from reference TRBV28 and TRBJ2-1, reads DVKVTQSSRYLVKRTGEKVFLECVQDMDHENMFWYRQDPGLGLRLIYFSYDVKMKEKGDIPEGYSVSREKKERFSLILESASTNQTSMYLCASNLASGLYNEQFFGPGTRLTVL.

This chain joins TRBV7-2 and TRBJ2-7; TRBD1 matches at 9 bases. The V gene's germline CDR1 is SGHTA and CDR2 FQGNSA. This CDR3 has 15 residues. Germline trimming cut 5 bases from V and 8 bases from J; bases unmatched to any gene: 13. The CDR3 nucleotides are TGTGCCAGCAGCCCGAGGGACAGGGTAGTTGCGCAGCAGTACTTC. Protein: CASSPRDRVVAQQYF.

The chain has TRBV9 and TRBJ2-3; 7 bases are a match to TRBD1. Germline CDR1 and CDR2: SGDLS and YYNGEE. V gave up 2 bases and J gave up 6 bases; unmatched junction bases: 3. The CDR3 covers 13 residues. CDR3 bases: TGTGCCAGCAGCGTCACAGGGGAGGATACGCAGTATTTT. Protein product: CASSVTGEDTQYF.

This clone showed up just a few times. The chain recombines TRBV6-1 with TRBJ1-2; the D gene is possibly TRBD1 (5 bases). The ends were cut back, 6 bases at V and 3 bases at J, with 8 bases in the middle. This CDR3 has 12 amino acids. Germline CDR1 reads MNHNS; CDR2 reads SASEGT. The CDR3 DNA is TGTGCCAGCAGAGACAGAGACTATGGCTACACCTTC. Translating gives CASRDRDYGYTF.

The J gene is TRBJ1-1, the V gene TRBV5-4; TRBD1 might be the D (5 bases). The CDR3 is 15 residues long. Trimming took 0 bases from V and 0 from J, leaving 9 bases between them. Germline values: CDR1 SGHNT, CDR2 YYREEE (reference sequence). Here the CDR3 reads CASSLGGRVNTEAFF. The CDR3 DNA reads TGTGCCAGCAGCTTGGGGGGACGGGTGAACACTGAAGCTTTCTTT.

Comment on this clone: The same CDR3 is also encoded by other DNA sequences in this sample. The chain uses TRBV30 and TRBJ1-3; D is unclear. Per the germline V gene, CDR1 is GTSNPN and CDR2 is SVGIG (reference sequence). CDR3 size: 12 residues. The germline V and J ends were trimmed by 3 bases and 1 base, with 4 bases remaining between them. CDR3 amino acids: CAWRGSGNTIYF. The CDR3 DNA sequence: TGTGCCTGGAGAGGATCTGGAAACACCATATATTTT.

The V gene is TRBV5-1, the J gene TRBJ2-7; perhaps TRBD2 as D (5 bases). Trimming stripped 2 bases from V and 3 bases from J, with 12 bases between. This CDR3 is built from 14 residues. Germline values: CDR1 SGHRS, CDR2 YFSETQ. CDR3 in amino acids: CASSFSGSRYEQYF. The CDR3 nucleotides are TGCGCCAGCAGCTTTTCGGGATCCCGCTACGAGCAGTACTTC.

The chain is built from TRBV6-1 and TRBJ2-1, with 9 bases identical to TRBD1. From germline, CDR1 is MNHNS and CDR2 SASEGT. This CDR3 comprises 18 residues. Trimming removed 4 bases from V and 4 bases from J; junction bases left unmatched: 14. CDR3 region: CASSGIISRDREYNEQFF. DNA for the CDR3: TGTGCCAGCAGTGGAATAATTTCACGGGACAGGGAGTACAATGAGCAGTTCTTC.

The chain uses TRBV4-3 and TRBJ1-3; D remains unclear. V was pared by 4 bases and J by 0 bases, with 10 bases between. CDR3 length: 15 residues. Germline CDR1 is LGHNA and CDR2 is YSLEER. The CDR3 reads CASSLTPGSGNTIYF. The DNA of the CDR3 is TGCGCCAGCAGCCTCACGCCTGGCTCTGGAAACACCATATATTTT.

This rearrangement joins TRBV5-1 to TRBJ2-3; TRBD1 agrees at 7 bases. Germline V lookup: CDR1 SGHRS, CDR2 YFSETQ. The V gene end was trimmed by 3 bases and the J gene end by 3 bases; junction bases not matched to a gene: 4. The CDR3 is 14 residues long. The CDR3 nucleotides read TGCGCCAGCAGCTCCGGGACAGCGACAGATACGCAGTATTTT. Amino acid sequence: CASSSGTATDTQYF. The full variable domain, with the rest looked up from reference TRBV5-1 and TRBJ2-3, is KAGVTQTPRYLIKTRGQQVTLSCSPISGHRSVSWYQQTPGQGLQFLFEYFSETQRNKGNFPGRFSGRQFSNSRSEMNVSTLELGDSALYLCASSSGTATDTQYFGPGTRLTVL.

V is TRBV7-2 and J is TRBJ1-5, with D perhaps TRBD1 (6 bases). CDR3 size: 15 residues. V was clipped by 5 bases and J by 0 bases, with 11 bases between them. Germline V gene data show CDR1 as SGHTA and CDR2 as FQGNSA. Here the CDR3 DNA reads TGTGCCAGCAGCCTTACAGGGAATAGCAATCAGCCCCAGCATTTT. Protein sequence: CASSLTGNSNQPQHF.

The rearrangement joins TRBV6-1 to TRBJ1-2; D possibly corresponds to TRBD1 (5 bases). The CDR3 is 14 amino acids. V lost 0 bases to trimming and J lost 4 bases, with 9 bases between them. Germline CDR1 is MNHNS and CDR2 is SASEGT. CDR3 nucleotides: TGTGCCAGCAGTGAAGCGGGACGGGGCTATGGCTACACCTTC. It translates to CASSEAGRGYGYTF.

The rearrangement links TRBV19 to TRBJ1-1; D possibly corresponds to TRBD1 (5 bases). CDR1 and CDR2 from the germline V gene are LNHDA and SQIVND (reference sequence). V gave up 0 bases and J gave up 0 bases, with 8 bases separating them. This CDR3 is 15 amino acids long. The CDR3: CASSIEGGLNTEAFF. CDR3 coding DNA: TGTGCCAGTAGTATAGAGGGGGGGTTGAACACTGAAGCTTTCTTT.

The chain recombines TRBV6-4 with TRBJ2-1; 8 nucleotides line up with TRBD1. Germline CDR1 MRHNA, CDR2 SNTAGT. Germline trimming cut 0 bases from V and 9 bases from J; bases unmatched to any gene: 4. The CDR3 has 14 amino acids. The CDR3 region has the DNA TGTGCCAGCAGTGACTCGCAGGGGGCAGGTGAGCAGTTCTTC. Translating it yields CASSDSQGAGEQFF.

The chain carries TRBV7-2 and TRBJ2-3, with D maybe TRBD2 (6 bases). Trimming pared 0 bases from V and 4 bases from J, leaving 11 bases between. The germline gives CDR1 SGHTA, CDR2 FQGNSA. The CDR3 extends over 15 amino acids. The CDR3 loop reads CASSLAGGWADTQYF. CDR3 DNA sequence: TGTGCCAGCAGCTTAGCGGGAGGATGGGCAGATACGCAGTATTTT.

The DNA of the CDR3 is TGTGCCAGCAGCCTCGGACAGGGAGAGAATGAAAAACTGTTTTTT. Protein product: CASSLGQGENEKLFF. V is TRBV4-2 and J is TRBJ1-4, with TRBD1 identical over 8 bases. The CDR3 length is 15 residues. Germline CDR1 reads LGHNA; CDR2 reads YNFKEQ. V shed 4 bases, J shed 5 bases, and the junction held 6 bases outside the gene matches.

The chain combines TRBV6-6 with TRBJ2-5; 10 bases fit TRBD2. Germline V gives CDR1 MNHNY, CDR2 SVGAGI (reference sequence). V shed 4 bases and J 6 bases; nucleotides not matched to a gene: 11. There are 16 residues in the CDR3. The DNA for the CDR3 is TGTGCCAGCAGTTGGCCCAGAGCGGGAGGGCATAAGACCCAGTACTTC. It encodes CASSWPRAGGHKTQYF.

This chain uses TRBV29-1 with TRBJ2-1, with TRBD2 identical over 7 bases. J gave up 0 bases and V 3 bases, and 2 bases lay outside the gene matches. The CDR3 spans 14 residues. The germline CDR1 and CDR2 sequences are SQVTM and ANQGSEA. The CDR3 spells CSVDGGSSYNEQFF. For the CDR3, the DNA is TGCAGCGTTGATGGCGGGAGCTCCTACAATGAGCAGTTCTTC.

This sequence joins TRBV6-5 and TRBJ2-3, with 11 bases lining up with TRBD2. CDR3 size: 16 residues. V gave up 0 bases and J gave up 1 base; unmatched junction bases: 0. The V gene's germline CDR1 is MNHEY and CDR2 SVGAGI. The CDR3 DNA follows: TGTGCCAGCAGTTACTCGACTAGCGGGGGCACAGATACGCAGTATTTT. Its translation is CASSYSTSGGTDTQYF.

The V and J genes are TRBV6-1 and TRBJ2-1, with D possibly matching TRBD2 (6 bases). The CDR3 runs 13 residues. V lost 10 bases to trimming and J lost 4 bases, with 14 bases between them. The germline V gene has CDR1 MNHNS and CDR2 SASEGT. The CDR3 DNA sequence: TGTGCCACCGGGGACTCGCCTTACAATGAGCAGTTCTTC. Translating gives CATGDSPYNEQFF.

The genes are TRBV7-9 and TRBJ2-1; 7 bases match TRBD1. V shed 5 bases, J shed 0 bases, and the junction held 7 bases outside the gene matches. The germline gives CDR1 SEHNR, CDR2 FQNEAQ (reference sequence). There are 16 residues in the CDR3. CDR3 sequence (DNA): TGTGCCAGCAGCGCTTACAGGGGTAGCTCCTACAATGAGCAGTTCTTC. Translating it yields CASSAYRGSSYNEQFF.

This chain links TRBV11-2 with TRBJ1-1; no definite D call. Germline values: CDR1 SGHAT, CDR2 FQNNGV. The ends were cut back, 1 base at V and 5 bases at J, with 17 bases in the middle. CDR3 length: 16 residues. CDR3 sequence (DNA): TGTGCCAGCAGCTTAGGCCCCCCCAAGGGATCTACTGAAGCTTTCTTT. This encodes CASSLGPPKGSTEAFF.